This passage covers 13 T cell receptor beta chains from one sample sequenced in a study of blood T cells in healthy people across ages. Using a J-beta primer mix together with a sample-barcoded 5' primer, a second PCR was run for roughly 7 to 12 cycles. TCRdb independently ran MiXCR on the 5' RACE reads; one entry per CDR3 protein. The top ten hold approximately 15% of the sample, which has 850,000 to 950,000 distinct CDR3 sequences, less than 35% seen once. The sample taken for sequencing was blood. The receptors come from a woman at least 80 years old in good health.

Remarks on this clonotype: A much larger clone differs by one base, so this may be a read error. This rearrangement joins TRBV9 to TRBJ2-1; no clear D. This CDR3 region has 13 residues. Germline CDR1 is SGDLS and CDR2 is YYNGEE. Trimming left V 0 bases short and J 9 bases short, with 10 bases between. DNA for the CDR3: TGTGCCAGCAGCGTAGCTACCCGCAGTGAGCAGTTCTTC. Its protein product is CASSVATRSEQFF.

This clonotype has just a few counts. The CDR3, as DNA: TGTGCCAGCAGCGTACACGGGGGGGTCTCGGGGGAGCTGTTTTTT. Protein: CASSVHGGVSGELFF. The rearrangement uses TRBV9 and TRBJ2-2, with TRBD2 matching over 8 bases. CDR3 length: 15 amino acids. The germline gives CDR1 SGDLS, CDR2 YYNGEE. V was clipped by 1 base and J by 8 bases; unmatched bases: 7.

This clonotype was observed many times. CDR3 nucleotide sequence: TGTGCCAGCAGCTTAGGCAGGGCCGGTTTAATGAACACTGAAGCTTTCTTT. This translates into CASSLGRAGLMNTEAFF. The chain carries TRBV7-2 and TRBJ1-1; D might be TRBD1 (5 bases). V was pared by 1 base and J by 0 bases, with 15 bases between. The CDR3 extends over 17 amino acids. CDR1 is SGHTA and CDR2 is FQGNSA in the germline V gene.

This clonotype was detected ten times or more. The chain joins TRBV4-3 to TRBJ2-7; the D gene is possibly TRBD2 (6 bases). CDR1 and CDR2 (germline): LGHNA, YSLEER. Trimming shortened V by 0 bases and J by 7 bases, and 31 bases separated the two germline ends. This CDR3 is 20 amino acids long. CDR3 bases: TGCGCCAGCAGCCAAGATGGATACCCCCCGGGAGAGCGACAAGAGAGAGAGCAGTACTTC. Residues: CASSQDGYPPGERQEREQYF.

This clonotype was detected only a few times. This sequence joins TRBV4-2 and TRBJ2-3, with 9 bases lining up with TRBD1. Germline CDR1 is LGHNA and CDR2 is YNFKEQ. With V trimmed by 4 bases and J by 3 bases, 5 bases remained unmatched. CDR3 size: 15 residues. The CDR3 nucleotides read TGTGCCAGCAGCCCAAAGACAGGGGGAACAGATACGCAGTATTTT. Residues: CASSPKTGGTDTQYF.

CDR3 region: CSARGLLAGGPRNEQFF. CDR3 in DNA: TGCAGTGCTAGAGGTCTTTTAGCGGGAGGGCCGCGCAATGAGCAGTTCTTC. The rearrangement uses TRBV20-1 and TRBJ2-1; 11 bases align to TRBD2. V lost 1 base to trimming and J lost 6 bases; unmatched junction nucleotides: 11. Per the germline V gene, CDR1 is DFQATT and CDR2 is SNEGSKA (reference sequence). The CDR3 extends over 17 amino acids.

Concerning this clonotype: A much larger clone is a single base away; this may be a read error. This rearrangement joins TRBV20-1 to TRBJ1-2, with D perhaps matching TRBD1 (6 bases). Germline loops: CDR1 DFQATT, CDR2 SNEGSKA (reference sequence). The CDR3 runs to 16 residues. The CDR3 here is CSARLTSRGRDYGCTF. DNA of the CDR3: TGCAGTGCTAGACTAACTTCCAGGGGCAGGGACTATGGCTGCACCTTC.

This clonotype was recorded at least ten times. The V gene is TRBV2, the J gene TRBJ2-1; D is unresolved. The CDR3 runs 12 residues. Germline V gives CDR1 SNHLY, CDR2 FYNNEI. V lost 4 bases and J 5 bases, leaving 6 bases between the germline ends. This CDR3 reads CASSVQNNEQFF. The CDR3 DNA reads as TGTGCCAGCAGTGTGCAGAACAATGAGCAGTTCTTC.

This clonotype was seen ten or more times. The chain recombines TRBV6-2 or TRBV6-3 with TRBJ2-7; 8 nucleotides align to TRBD2. Trimming cost V 5 bases and J 3 bases; bases outside gene matches: 9. Germline V gene lookup returns CDR1 MNHEY and CDR2 SVGEGT. The CDR3 is made up of 15 amino acids. The CDR3 DNA is TGTGCCAGCAGTCCCGGGGGGGTGAGCTTCTACGAGCAGTACTTC. This sequence encodes CASSPGGVSFYEQYF.

This clonotype showed up just a few times. The rearrangement joins TRBV7-9 to TRBJ2-2; 9 nucleotides align to TRBD2. CDR1 and CDR2 (germline): SEHNR, FQNEAQ (reference sequence). CDR3 size: 15 residues. V lost 5 bases, J lost 6 bases, and 7 bases stayed unmatched. The CDR3 reads CASSPSGGNPGELFF. CDR3 nucleotide sequence: TGTGCCAGCAGCCCAAGCGGGGGGAATCCCGGGGAGCTGTTTTTT.

Details on this clonotype: It is likely a read error, because the conserved phenylalanine at the end of the CDR3 is missing. The chain is built from TRBV11-2 and TRBJ1-5; D not resolved. There are 14 residues in the CDR3. Looked up from germline, CDR1 is SGHAT and CDR2 is FQNNGV. The V and J ends lost 1 base and 2 bases respectively, with 6 bases between them. CDR3 residues: CASSLGFGNQPQHC. The CDR3 region has the DNA TGTGCCAGCAGCTTAGGATTTGGCAATCAGCCCCAGCATTGT.

This clonotype showed up many times. The chain is built from TRBV6-6 and TRBJ2-5; a weak D match, TRBD1 (6 bases). V lost 3 bases, J lost 5 bases, and 13 bases lay in between. CDR3 length equals 14 residues. Germline loops: CDR1 MNHNY, CDR2 SVGAGI (reference sequence). CDR3 amino acids: CASSYETGSETQYF. CDR3 DNA: TGTGCCAGCAGTTATGAGACAGGATCGGAGACCCAGTACTTC.

The chain couples TRBV12-3 or TRBV12-4 to TRBJ2-5, with TRBD2 identical over 12 bases. Judging by the DNA end, TRBJ2-7 fits better; the J call may be wrong. The CDR3 totals 14 residues. Written as DNA, the CDR3 is TGTGCCAGCAGTTTGACTAGCGGGAGTCTCGAGCAGTACTTC. Residues: CASSLTSGSLEQYF.